Sequencing of this TCR beta chain was carried out in a study of CXCR3-negative and CXCR3-positive naive CD8 T cells. Study outcomes and limitations: Similar levels of surface CD5 were seen between naive subsets; TCR strength was inferred from TRB CDR3 properties. For naive cells, CXCR3-negative and CXCR3-positive subsets had similar TRBV-TRBJ usage; for memory cells, usage differed.

As for this clonotype: What it binds is not known.

UMI-labeled 5' RACE TRB cDNA libraries were prepared from the cells. Each CDR3 protein gets one entry in TCRdb, which reprocessed the 5' RACE reads and gives no DNA. This repertoire includes some 48,000 distinct CDR3 sequences. This sequence was found in a human donor in good health. Some clones in this sample may be carry-over from other donors' samples. The sample was naive CXCR3- CD8+ T cells from blood. The subset was: CD45RO-CCR7+CD27+CD95- naive CD8+ T cells lacking CXCR3 (TNR3-).

CDR3 amino acids: CASSGREAPYEQYF. This rearrangement joins TRBV28 to TRBJ2-7; TCRdb's D call of TRBD2 is untestable without DNA. This CDR3 is built from 14 residues. The V gene's germline CDR1 is MDHEN and CDR2 SYDVKM.